The 27 T cell receptor beta chains listed next were all sequenced from one sample in a study of cytomegalovirus exposure and HLA in healthy donors. The PCR ran on 60 Vbeta and 13 Jbeta primers. Data came from immunoSEQ multiplex PCR; TCRdb stores just in-frame clones and leaves some out. The table lists about 130,000 clones, 72% of them singletons. Sequencing was carried out using PBMCs. The receptor set was obtained from a man aged 25-40 years in good health and CMV-seronegative.

The V and J genes are TRBV5-6 and TRBJ1-1; unclear D gene. This CDR3 has 15 amino acids. The germline V and J ends were trimmed by 4 bases and 2 bases, with 15 bases remaining between them. Germline lookup yields CDR1 SGHDT and CDR2 YYEEEE. The chain's CDR3 is CASSRDITTNTEAFF. The CDR3 DNA sequence: TGTGCCAGCAGCCGGGATATTACGACTAACACTGAAGCTTTCTTT.

The chain joins TRBV6-5 to TRBJ2-7; 7 nucleotides agree with TRBD1. The CDR3 has 14 amino acids. Looked up from germline, CDR1 is MNHEY and CDR2 is SVGAGI. The V and J ends lost 6 bases and 5 bases, in that order; junction bases with no gene match: 10. CDR3 sequence: CASSLLTGKNEQYF. As DNA, the CDR3 is TGTGCCAGCAGCCTATTGACAGGGAAAAACGAGCAGTACTTC.

The chain carries TRBV5-1 and TRBJ2-2; TRBD1 is a possible D gene (7 bases). Germline V gene lookup returns CDR1 SGHRS and CDR2 YFSETQ. V lost 3 bases, J lost 4 bases, and 13 bases lay in between. This CDR3 contains 15 residues. This CDR3 is CASSWRGLGTGELFF. DNA of the CDR3: TGCGCCAGCAGCTGGAGGGGGCTTGGCACCGGGGAGCTGTTTTTT.

The J gene is TRBJ2-1, the V gene TRBV30; TRBD2 matches 14 bases. J lost 6 bases, V lost 5 bases, and 3 bases had no gene match. The CDR3 has 14 residues. CDR1 and CDR2 from the germline V gene are GTSNPN and SVGIG (reference sequence). The CDR3 DNA reads TGTGCCTGGGGCGGACTAGCGGGGGGCAATGAGCAGTTCTTC. Translating it yields CAWGGLAGGNEQFF.

The DNA of the CDR3 is TGTGCCAGCAGCTTCGATAGCGGGGCATACAATGAGCAGTTCTTC. This codes for CASSFDSGAYNEQFF. This chain uses TRBV11-2 with TRBJ2-1, with TRBD2 matching over 8 bases. CDR3 length equals 15 residues. The V segment lost 3 bases and the J segment 4 bases; nucleotides outside the gene matches: 5. Per the germline V gene, CDR1 is SGHAT and CDR2 is FQNNGV.

This clone appeared a few times. The gene calls are TRBV6-6 and TRBJ2-3; 9 nucleotides line up with TRBD1. The V segment lost 5 bases and the J segment 6 bases; nucleotides outside the gene matches: 9. From germline, CDR1 is MNHNY and CDR2 SVGAGI (reference sequence). The CDR3 extends over 15 amino acids. The DNA for the CDR3 is TGTGCCAGCAGTGGCGGGACAGGGTCGGTTGATACGCAGTATTTT. Translation: CASSGGTGSVDTQYF.

The chain couples TRBV2 to TRBJ2-1, with D perhaps TRBD1 (7 bases). Between the trimmed V and J ends, which lost 6 bases and 6 bases, there was a span of 18 bases. Germline-derived CDR1 and CDR2 are SNHLY and FYNNEI. This CDR3 region has 15 residues. This CDR3 is CASRKRQGGGNEQFF. DNA for the CDR3: TGTGCCAGCAGAAAACGGCAGGGGGGTGGCAATGAGCAGTTCTTC.

This chain links TRBV9 with TRBJ2-3, with TRBD1 matching 7 bases. J gave up 0 bases and V 2 bases, and 3 bases lay outside the gene matches. Germline assignment: CDR1 SGDLS and CDR2 YYNGEE. This CDR3 is built from 15 residues. The CDR3 sequence is CASSVGQHSTDTQYF. The CDR3 coding sequence is TGTGCCAGCAGCGTGGGACAGCATAGCACAGATACGCAGTATTTT.

A single count supports this clone. The chain is built from TRBV20-1 and TRBJ1-2; 7 bases match TRBD1. The CDR3 has 9 amino acids. From germline, CDR1 is DFQATT and CDR2 SNEGSKA (reference sequence). CDR3 sequence (DNA): TGCAATTCCAGGGGGGATTACACCTTC. As protein: CNSRGDYTF.

The DNA for the CDR3 is TGTGCCAGCAGCGTCCAACTAGCGGGGGCCACAGATACGCAGTATTTT. Translated, it gives CASSVQLAGATDTQYF. The genes are TRBV9 and TRBJ2-3, with 11 bases matching TRBD2. Germline V CDR1 and CDR2: SGDLS, YYNGEE. The CDR3 runs 16 residues. The ends lost 2 bases at V and 2 bases at J; junction bases unmatched: 4.

Only a few counts were recorded for this clone. The chain is built from TRBV7-9 and TRBJ2-7, with 9 nucleotides matching TRBD1. V was pared by 4 bases and J by 4 bases, with 5 bases of the junction left unmatched. The V gene's germline CDR1 is SEHNR and CDR2 FQNEAQ (reference sequence). This CDR3 is 14 amino acids long. The CDR3 is CASSSRDRAYEQYF. In DNA form, the CDR3 reads TGTGCCAGCAGCTCCCGGGACAGGGCGTACGAGCAGTACTTC. The full variable domain, in which reference TRBV7-9 and TRBJ2-7 provide the parts outside the CDR3, is DTGVSQNPRHKITKRGQNVTFRCDPISEHNRLYWYRQTLGQGPEFLTYFQNEAQLEKSRLLSDRFSAERPKGSFSTLEIQRTEQGDSAMYLCASSSRDRAYEQYFGPGTRLTVT.

The chain carries TRBV28 and TRBJ2-5; 10 bases map to TRBD2. The CDR3 consists of 15 residues. After removal of 3 bases from V and 4 bases from J, the junction contained 5 bases not matched to a gene. CDR1 and CDR2 from the germline V gene are MDHEN and SYDVKM. The CDR3, as DNA: TGTGCCAGCAGTTTGGTGCTAGCGGGGGCAGAGACCCAGTACTTC. Protein: CASSLVLAGAETQYF.

The chain uses TRBV6-5 and TRBJ2-7, with a weak D call TRBD1 (6 bases). Germline CDR1 MNHEY, CDR2 SVGAGI. This CDR3 is built from 14 residues. Trimming removed 4 bases at V and 3 bases at J, with 13 bases between. The CDR3 bases are TGTGCCAGCAGTTTCTTGGGGGCTTACTACGAGCAGTACTTC. Translated, it gives CASSFLGAYYEQYF.

The J gene is TRBJ2-3, the V gene TRBV10-3; TRBD2 is a possible D gene (6 bases). CDR3 length equals 14 residues. V was pared by 6 bases and J by 0 bases, with 10 bases between. Germline assignment: CDR1 ENHRY and CDR2 SYGVKD. CDR3 amino acids: CAIRGLLSTDTQYF. For the CDR3, the DNA is TGTGCCATCAGGGGACTCCTCAGCACAGATACGCAGTATTTT.

The chain employs TRBV7-8 and TRBJ2-7; D might be TRBD1 (5 bases). Germline-derived CDR1 and CDR2 are SGHVS and FQNEAQ. CDR3 size: 15 residues. Trimming took off 8 bases at V and 0 bases at J, with 17 bases between the two ends. Here the CDR3 reads CASGAALRSSYEQYF. DNA of the CDR3: TGTGCCAGCGGGGCGGCATTAAGGAGCTCCTACGAGCAGTACTTC.

This chain connects TRBV7-9 to TRBJ2-7; 12 bases fit TRBD2. The CDR3 totals 14 residues. V was clipped by 5 bases and J by 6 bases; unmatched bases: 5. Germline V gene sequence: CDR1 SEHNR, CDR2 FQNEAQ (reference sequence). CDR3 DNA: TGTGCCAGCAGCCTGACTAGCGGGGGAAGCGAGCAGTACTTC. This translates into CASSLTSGGSEQYF.

The chain carries TRBV29-1 and TRBJ2-3; 8 nucleotides line up with TRBD2. The germline V gene has CDR1 SQVTM and CDR2 ANQGSEA. V lost 3 bases to trimming and J lost 8 bases; unmatched junction nucleotides: 4. This CDR3 comprises 12 residues. CDR3 residues: CSVDTAGGTQYF. The CDR3, as DNA: TGCAGCGTTGACACTGCGGGGGGTACGCAGTATTTT.

V and J are TRBV10-1 and TRBJ2-7; a weak D match, TRBD2 (6 bases). CDR3 length: 13 amino acids. CDR1 and CDR2 (germline): WNHNN, SYGVQD (reference sequence). V was cut by 6 bases and J by 7 bases, with 16 bases left in between. The CDR3 spells CASSRSQEGEQYF. DNA of the CDR3: TGCGCCAGCAGCAGGTCCCAGGAGGGGGAGCAGTACTTC.

Only a few counts were recorded for this clone. This rearrangement joins TRBV6-5 to TRBJ1-2; 7 bases map to TRBD1. J gave up 8 bases and V 0 bases, and 9 bases lay outside the gene matches. Germline CDR1 reads MNHEY; CDR2 reads SVGAGI. This CDR3 has 15 amino acids. CDR3 DNA sequence: TGTGCCAGCAGTTACTCGAGGGACAGAACATGGGGCTACACCTTC. It codes for CASSYSRDRTWGYTF.

This clone came up a few times. The J gene is TRBJ2-5, the V gene TRBV4-3; D remains ambiguous. From germline, CDR1 is LGHNA and CDR2 YSLEER. V was trimmed by 3 bases and J by 1 base, leaving 6 bases between them. The CDR3 has 13 residues. The CDR3 nucleotides are TGCGCCAGCAGCCAGTGGAGCCAAGAGACCCAGTACTTC. Translated: CASSQWSQETQYF.

The CDR3, as DNA: TGCGCCAGCAGCTTGCTTGACTTTAACACCGAAAGCGCCTACGAGCAGTACTTC. It is translated as CASSLLDFNTESAYEQYF. The chain employs TRBV5-1 and TRBJ2-7; D remains ambiguous. Germline CDR1 and CDR2: SGHRS and YFSETQ. This CDR3 region has 18 residues. V lost 1 base, J lost 2 bases, and 22 bases lay in between.

The genes are TRBV4-1 and TRBJ1-4; 8 nucleotides match TRBD1. The V gene end was trimmed by 2 bases and the J gene end by 5 bases; junction bases not matched to a gene: 4. CDR1 MGHRA and CDR2 YSYEKL come from the germline V gene. The CDR3 extends over 15 amino acids. Written as DNA, the CDR3 is TGCGCCAGCAGCCAACAAGACAGGGGAAATGAAAAACTGTTTTTT. The encoded protein is CASSQQDRGNEKLFF.

The chain carries TRBV9 and TRBJ2-3; 8 bases are shared with TRBD2. CDR1 and CDR2 from the germline V gene are SGDLS and YYNGEE. The V gene end was trimmed by 1 base and the J gene end by 2 bases; junction bases not matched to a gene: 9. The CDR3 spans 17 residues. The CDR3 nucleotides read TGTGCCAGCAGCGTATGGGGTAGCGGGGCAATCACAGATACGCAGTATTTT. It translates to CASSVWGSGAITDTQYF.

This chain links TRBV5-4 with TRBJ2-7; D possibly corresponds to TRBD1 (7 bases). The CDR3 consists of 15 residues. With 5 bases removed from V and 7 bases from J, the gap between germline ends came to 22 bases. Per germline, CDR1 SGHNT and CDR2 YYREEE (reference sequence). The CDR3 is CASSPAVRQGGEQYF. The CDR3 DNA follows: TGTGCCAGCAGTCCCGCCGTGAGACAGGGAGGTGAGCAGTACTTC.

The CDR3 DNA sequence: TGTGCCAGCAGCCACAGGGGCTATGGCTACACCTTC. The encoded protein is CASSHRGYGYTF. The chain combines TRBV9 with TRBJ1-2; TRBD1 matches 7 bases. V was pared by 4 bases and J by 4 bases, with 1 base of the junction left unmatched. Germline V lookup: CDR1 SGDLS, CDR2 YYNGEE. The CDR3 runs to 12 residues.

The rearrangement links TRBV5-1 to TRBJ1-2; 9 bases fit TRBD1. The CDR3 has 15 residues. Germline V gene lookup returns CDR1 SGHRS and CDR2 YFSETQ. V lost 4 bases to trimming and J lost 5 bases; unmatched junction nucleotides: 9. The CDR3 sequence: CASSPQGQGFYGYTF. The CDR3 nucleotides read TGCGCCAGCAGCCCCCAGGGACAGGGCTTTTATGGCTACACCTTC.

On this clone: The junction departs from germline at one end; a sequencing error may be responsible. The rearrangement links TRBV7-9 to TRBJ1-1, with TRBD1 matching over 8 bases. The CDR3 extends over 16 amino acids. Germline V gene data show CDR1 as SEHNR and CDR2 as FQNEAQ (reference sequence). The CDR3 DNA is TGTTCCAGCAGCTTAACTAAGCAGACAGGGGCGTCGCAAGCTTTCTTT. Residues: CSSSLTKQTGASQAFF.